These 30 T cell receptor beta chains came from one sample sequenced in a study of blood T cell repertoires in COVID-19. Repertoires were generated with immunoSEQ multiplex PCR, while TCRdb's copy carries only in-frame clones and drops some. This sample has about 320,000 clones, with about 88% found just once. The sample consisted of PBMCs or T cells enriched from blood (not recorded which). These receptors were taken from a man in his fifties or sixties who had recovered from COVID-19.

The chain carries TRBV18 and TRBJ1-3, with TRBD1 matching over 12 bases. The ends lost 3 bases at V and 15 bases at J; junction bases unmatched: 9. There are 14 residues in the CDR3. CDR1 is KGHSH and CDR2 is LQKENI in the germline V gene. Here the CDR3 DNA reads TGTGCCAGCTCACCCGGGACAGGGGGCCCCCCCGGATATTTT. It codes for CASSPGTGGPPGYF.

This chain uses TRBV4-3 with TRBJ2-7; D is possibly TRBD2 (6 bases). The germline V gene has CDR1 LGHNA and CDR2 YSLEER. The CDR3 consists of 16 residues. V lost 5 bases, J lost 3 bases, and 20 bases lay in between. The CDR3: CASSSHRWEEGYEQYF. The CDR3 region has the DNA TGCGCCAGCAGCTCCCACCGTTGGGAGGAGGGCTACGAGCAGTACTTC.

The CDR3 DNA reads TGTGCCAGCAGTTTAGCGGGGCCCTATGGCTACACCTTC. It yields the protein CASSLAGPYGYTF. The chain carries TRBV27 and TRBJ1-2; TRBD1 might be the D (5 bases). Trimming shortened V by 2 bases and J by 4 bases, and 8 bases separated the two germline ends. Per the germline V gene, CDR1 is MNHEY and CDR2 is SMNVEV (reference sequence). This CDR3 spans 13 amino acids.

The CDR3 loop reads CASSHTLAGWEQFF. CDR3 bases: TGTGCCAGCAGTCATACGCTAGCGGGGTGGGAGCAGTTCTTC. The chain has TRBV13 and TRBJ2-1; TRBD2 matches at 9 bases. This CDR3 spans 14 amino acids. Germline assignment: CDR1 PRHDT and CDR2 FYEKMQ (reference sequence). V lost 6 bases to trimming and J lost 10 bases; unmatched junction nucleotides: 10.

V and J are TRBV5-4 and TRBJ1-2, with TRBD1 matching 7 bases. The CDR3 has 14 residues. Germline trimming cut 4 bases from V and 0 bases from J; bases unmatched to any gene: 3. CDR1 SGHNT and CDR2 YYREEE come from the germline V gene (reference sequence). Here the CDR3 reads CASSRGPANYGYTF. DNA of the CDR3: TGTGCCAGCAGCAGGGGGCCCGCTAACTATGGCTACACCTTC.

The rearrangement joins TRBV12-3 or TRBV12-4 to TRBJ2-5; no reliable D call. V was trimmed by 5 bases and J by 4 bases, leaving 5 bases between them. There are 11 residues in the CDR3. CDR3 residues: CASSIRETQYF. In nucleotides, the CDR3 is TGTGCCAGCAGTATTCGAGAGACCCAGTACTTC.

This sequence joins TRBV2 and TRBJ1-4; D unresolved. V was trimmed by 4 bases and J by 4 bases, leaving 10 bases between them. The CDR3 is 14 residues long. CDR1 and CDR2 (germline): SNHLY, FYNNEI. The CDR3: CASSAIGINEKLFF. The CDR3 DNA sequence: TGTGCCAGCAGTGCAATCGGGATTAATGAAAAACTGTTTTTT.

V usage is TRBV6-2 or TRBV6-3 and J usage is TRBJ1-2, with D possibly being TRBD1 (5 bases). The ends were cut back, 0 bases at V and 5 bases at J, with 10 bases in the middle. This CDR3 comprises 14 residues. Germline V CDR1 and CDR2: MNHEY, SVGEGT. CDR3 sequence (DNA): TGTGCCAGCAGTTACTCGAATCCAGGGTATGGCTACACCTTC. This translates into CASSYSNPGYGYTF.

The chain is built from TRBV19 and TRBJ1-5, with 7 bases aligning to TRBD1. The CDR3 runs to 18 residues. V lost 3 bases and J lost 0; bases outside the gene matches: 11. The germline V gene has CDR1 LNHDA and CDR2 SQIVND (reference sequence). The CDR3 bases are TGTGCCAGTAGTATTAAGAGGACAGGCCAATATAGCAATCAGCCCCAGCATTTT. It is translated as CASSIKRTGQYSNQPQHF.

The rearrangement joins TRBV7-9 to TRBJ2-1, with D perhaps matching TRBD2 (7 bases). Trimming removed 3 bases from V and 4 bases from J, with 13 bases in between. The CDR3 has 15 amino acids. Germline V lookup: CDR1 SEHNR, CDR2 FQNEAQ (reference sequence). The CDR3 DNA reads TGTGCCAGCAGCTTCGGGGGGCGTAATTACAATGAGCAGTTCTTC. This sequence encodes CASSFGGRNYNEQFF. Together with reference TRBV7-9 and TRBJ2-1, the CDR3 gives the full variable domain: DTGVSQNPRHKITKRGQNVTFRCDPISEHNRLYWYRQTLGQGPEFLTYFQNEAQLEKSRLLSDRFSAERPKGSFSTLEIQRTEQGDSAMYLCASSFGGRNYNEQFFGPGTRLTVL.

V gene TRBV28 combines with J gene TRBJ1-4; a possible D gene is TRBD1 (5 bases). The length of the CDR3 is 12 residues. CDR1 is MDHEN, CDR2 SYDVKM, per germline. Trimming cost V 5 bases and J 9 bases, with 10 bases left between them. The CDR3 sequence: CASSTDSKKLFF. CDR3 DNA sequence: TGTGCCAGCAGTACAGACAGTAAAAAACTGTTTTTT.

This clone came up once. The chain recombines TRBV27 with TRBJ2-2; TRBD2 matches 11 bases. V lost 8 bases and J lost 3; bases outside the gene matches: 20. Germline CDR1 is MNHEY and CDR2 is SMNVEV (reference sequence). This CDR3 is 20 amino acids long. DNA for the CDR3: TGTGCCAGCGGTACTCCGGGACTAGCGGTTGGGAGGGGGTACACCGGGGAGCTGTTTTTT. It encodes CASGTPGLAVGRGYTGELFF.

The rearrangement uses TRBV29-1 and TRBJ1-5, with a weak D call TRBD1 (5 bases). Trimming removed 7 bases from V and 6 bases from J, with 16 bases in between. Germline V gene sequence: CDR1 SQVTM, CDR2 ANQGSEA. This CDR3 has 13 amino acids. CDR3 amino acids: CSAMGGRRQPQHF. As DNA, the CDR3 is TGCAGCGCAATGGGGGGTAGGCGTCAGCCCCAGCATTTT. Full variable domain (rest looked up from reference TRBV29-1 and TRBJ1-5): SAVISQKPSRDICQRGTSLTIQCQVDSQVTMMFWYRQQPGQSLTLIATANQGSEATYESGFVIDKFPISRPNLTFSTLTVSNMSPEDSSIYLCSAMGGRRQPQHFGDGTRLSIL.

This clone was counted a few times. A read error may produce the germline difference seen at one junction end. The chain couples TRBV9 to TRBJ1-1, with a possible D match to TRBD1 (5 bases). The CDR3 runs to 12 residues. CDR1 is SGDLS, CDR2 YYNGEE, per germline. The CDR3 spells CASSPNFQAGDF. The CDR3, as DNA: TGTGCCAGCAGCCCCAACTTTCAGGCGGGGGACTTT.

This chain joins TRBV5-4 and TRBJ1-3; possible D gene TRBD1, 5 bases. CDR1 is SGHNT and CDR2 is YYREEE in the germline V gene (reference sequence). V shed 5 bases and J shed 3 bases, with 15 bases lying between them. This CDR3 contains 15 residues. CDR3 DNA: TGTGCCAGCAGTTTGCTGGGGGGAAGTGGAAACACCATATATTTT. Its translation is CASSLLGGSGNTIYF.

The chain joins TRBV19 to TRBJ1-5; D might be TRBD1 (6 bases). Germline V gives CDR1 LNHDA, CDR2 SQIVND (reference sequence). The CDR3 runs to 14 residues. Trimming pared 5 bases from V and 6 bases from J, leaving 14 bases between. The CDR3 loop is CASSLWGLGQPQHF. CDR3 coding DNA: TGTGCCAGTAGTTTATGGGGGCTCGGTCAGCCCCAGCATTTT.

This chain uses TRBV5-1 with TRBJ2-3, with TRBD2 identical over 10 bases. The CDR3 is made up of 18 amino acids. The V segment lost 5 bases and the J segment 1 base; nucleotides outside the gene matches: 13. Per germline, CDR1 SGHRS and CDR2 YFSETQ. The CDR3 here is CASSSGRSSGSGTDTQYF. The CDR3 nucleotides read TGCGCCAGCAGTTCGGGGCGGTCTAGCGGGAGTGGCACAGATACGCAGTATTTT.

The CDR3 DNA follows: TGTGCCAGCAGTCGAACTAGCGGGGGGTTCTACAATGAGCAGTTCTTC. Its translation is CASSRTSGGFYNEQFF. The gene calls are TRBV6-6 and TRBJ2-1; TRBD2 agrees at 12 bases. J was trimmed by 3 bases and V by 5 bases; bases with no gene match: 5. The V gene's germline CDR1 is MNHNY and CDR2 SVGAGI (reference sequence). The CDR3 is made up of 16 amino acids.

The chain combines TRBV6-2 or TRBV6-3 with TRBJ1-1, with D possibly being TRBD1 (6 bases). V was shortened by 5 bases and J by 2 bases, with 15 bases between the two germline ends. Per germline, CDR1 MNHEY and CDR2 SVGEGT. This CDR3 spans 15 amino acids. DNA for the CDR3: TGTGCCAGCAGTAAAGGGCAGGGGCTAAACACTGAAGCTTTCTTT. It is translated as CASSKGQGLNTEAFF.

In nucleotides, the CDR3 is TGCAGCGTTGAAGGGGCGACTAGCGGGGGCACAGATACGCAGTATTTT. Translation gives CSVEGATSGGTDTQYF. This chain uses TRBV29-1 with TRBJ2-3, with 11 bases matching TRBD2. J was trimmed by 1 base and V by 1 base; bases with no gene match: 4. Germline V lookup: CDR1 SQVTM, CDR2 ANQGSEA. The CDR3 runs to 16 residues.

The gene calls are TRBV19 and TRBJ1-1; D remains unclear. V was clipped by 3 bases and J by 1 base, with 9 bases between them. Germline V CDR1 and CDR2: LNHDA, SQIVND (reference sequence). CDR3 length equals 14 residues. The CDR3 coding sequence is TGTGCCAGTAGTATTTCGGCGGGGAACACTGAAGCTTTCTTT. Amino acids: CASSISAGNTEAFF.

This clone was detected once. The V and J genes are TRBV27 and TRBJ2-3; 8 positions agree with TRBD2. Germline V gene sequence: CDR1 MNHEY, CDR2 SMNVEV (reference sequence). The CDR3 is 14 amino acids. V was pared by 4 bases and J by 4 bases, with 4 bases of the junction left unmatched. The CDR3 sequence is CASSYGGGSDTQYF. In DNA form, the CDR3 reads TGTGCCAGCAGTTACGGGGGGGGGTCAGATACGCAGTATTTT.

The J gene is TRBJ2-1, the V gene TRBV6-5; 7 bases are shared with TRBD2. The germline V gene encodes CDR1 MNHEY and CDR2 SVGAGI. This CDR3 spans 16 amino acids. J gave up 9 bases and V 4 bases, and 15 bases lay outside the gene matches. The CDR3 spells CASSSPSGGGPREQFF. As DNA, the CDR3 is TGTGCCAGCAGTTCCCCATCCGGGGGAGGGCCTCGTGAGCAGTTCTTC.

This clone appeared once. V is TRBV27 and J is TRBJ1-1; possibly TRBD1 for D (5 bases). From germline, CDR1 is MNHEY and CDR2 SMNVEV (reference sequence). The CDR3 is 15 residues long. Trimming shortened V by 2 bases and J by 0 bases, and 10 bases separated the two germline ends. CDR3 nucleotides: TGTGCCAGCAGTTTAAATGGGGGGATGAACACTGAAGCTTTCTTT. It encodes CASSLNGGMNTEAFF.

The chain carries TRBV9 and TRBJ2-5; D is uncertain. The CDR3 sequence is 15 residues long. With 0 bases removed from V and 5 bases from J, the gap between germline ends came to 14 bases. CDR1 is SGDLS and CDR2 is YYNGEE in the germline V gene. The CDR3 coding sequence is TGTGCCAGCAGCGTAGAGGCAACCCTCGGGGAGACCCAGTACTTC. Translated, it gives CASSVEATLGETQYF.

The chain is built from TRBV11-2 and TRBJ2-3, with 9 positions matching TRBD2. The J segment lost 2 bases and the V segment lost 5 bases, leaving 5 bases of the junction unmatched. This CDR3 is built from 15 residues. Looked up from germline, CDR1 is SGHAT and CDR2 is FQNNGV. CDR3 amino acids: CASSTGLANTDTQYF. CDR3 coding DNA: TGTGCCAGCAGCACAGGACTAGCGAACACAGATACGCAGTATTTT.

Only one count was recorded for this clone. V and J are TRBV6-5 and TRBJ2-1; tentatively, D is TRBD2 (5 bases). This CDR3 has 15 amino acids. CDR1 MNHEY and CDR2 SVGAGI come from the germline V gene. V was trimmed by 0 bases and J by 9 bases, leaving 15 bases between them. The DNA of the CDR3 is TGTGCCAGCAGTTACTCGAATAGTGGTCGGGGTGAGCAGTTCTTC. Translated, it gives CASSYSNSGRGEQFF.

The chain employs TRBV7-9 and TRBJ1-1, with D perhaps matching TRBD1 (5 bases). With 1 base removed from V and 4 bases from J, the gap between germline ends came to 13 bases. Germline CDR1 and CDR2: SEHNR and FQNEAQ (reference sequence). This CDR3 is built from 15 residues. CDR3 region: CASSLGSGGFTEAFF. Written as DNA, the CDR3 is TGTGCCAGCAGCTTAGGAAGCGGGGGATTCACTGAAGCTTTCTTT.

The chain has TRBV15 and TRBJ2-7, with a weak D call TRBD1 (8 bases). Trimming removed 0 bases at V and 5 bases at J, with 14 bases between. The CDR3 has 15 amino acids. Per germline, CDR1 LNHNV and CDR2 YYDKDF (reference sequence). CDR3 in amino acids: CATSRDNRGGNEQYF. Here the CDR3 DNA reads TGTGCCACCAGCAGAGATAACAGGGGGGGGAACGAGCAGTACTTC.

The V gene is TRBV7-2, the J gene TRBJ1-5, with a tentative D call TRBD1 (5 bases). V dropped 5 bases and J dropped 7 bases, with 18 bases sitting between them. Germline CDR1 reads SGHTA; CDR2 reads FQGNSA. The CDR3 runs 15 residues. CDR3 amino acids: CASSAGPGVYQPQHF. As DNA, the CDR3 is TGTGCCAGCAGCGCGGGGCCGGGTGTGTACCAGCCCCAGCATTTT.